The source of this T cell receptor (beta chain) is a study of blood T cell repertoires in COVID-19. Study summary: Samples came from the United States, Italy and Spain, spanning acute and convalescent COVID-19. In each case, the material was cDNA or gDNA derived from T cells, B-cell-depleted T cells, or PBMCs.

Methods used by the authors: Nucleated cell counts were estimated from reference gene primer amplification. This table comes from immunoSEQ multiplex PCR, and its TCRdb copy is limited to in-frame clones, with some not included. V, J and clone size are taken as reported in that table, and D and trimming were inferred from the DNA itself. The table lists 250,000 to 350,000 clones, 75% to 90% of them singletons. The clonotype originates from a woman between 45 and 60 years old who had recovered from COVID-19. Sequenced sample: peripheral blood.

The CDR3 loop reads CASSFGQGSNQPQHF. The CDR3 DNA reads TGTGCCAGCAGCTTCGGACAGGGAAGCAATCAGCCCCAGCATTTT. V is TRBV6-2 or TRBV6-3 and J is TRBJ1-5; 8 nucleotides agree with TRBD1. The V segment lost 6 bases and the J segment 1 base; nucleotides outside the gene matches: 5. Germline V gene lookup returns CDR1 MNHEY and CDR2 SVGEGT. The CDR3 totals 15 residues.